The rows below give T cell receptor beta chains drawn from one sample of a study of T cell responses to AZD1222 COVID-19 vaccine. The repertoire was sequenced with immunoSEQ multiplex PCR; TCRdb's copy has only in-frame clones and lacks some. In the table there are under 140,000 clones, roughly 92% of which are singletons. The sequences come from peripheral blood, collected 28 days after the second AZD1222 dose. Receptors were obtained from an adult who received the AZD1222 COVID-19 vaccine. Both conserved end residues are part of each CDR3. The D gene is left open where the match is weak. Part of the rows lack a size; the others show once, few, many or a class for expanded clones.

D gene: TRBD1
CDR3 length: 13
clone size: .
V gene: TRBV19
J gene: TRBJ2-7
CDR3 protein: CASSVGQIYEQYF
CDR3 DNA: TGTGCCAGTAGTGTGGGACAGATCTACGAGCAGTACTTC

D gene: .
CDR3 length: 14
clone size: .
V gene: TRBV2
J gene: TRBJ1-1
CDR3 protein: CASSPTGYNTEAFF
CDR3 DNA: TGTGCCAGCAGTCCAACAGGGTATAACACTGAAGCTTTCTTT

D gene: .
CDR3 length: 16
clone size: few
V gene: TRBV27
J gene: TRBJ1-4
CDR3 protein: CASSARPHYRDEKLFF
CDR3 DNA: TGTGCCAGCTCCGCGCGCCCTCATTATCGAGATGAAAAACTGTTTTTT

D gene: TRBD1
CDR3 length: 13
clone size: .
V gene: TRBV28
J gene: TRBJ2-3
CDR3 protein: CASRTGGTDTQYF
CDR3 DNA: TGTGCCAGCAGGACAGGGGGGACAGATACGCAGTATTTT

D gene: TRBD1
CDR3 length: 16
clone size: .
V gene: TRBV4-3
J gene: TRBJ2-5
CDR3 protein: CASSQVWDREDETQYF
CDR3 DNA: TGCGCCAGCAGCCAAGTTTGGGACAGGGAGGACGAGACCCAGTACTTC

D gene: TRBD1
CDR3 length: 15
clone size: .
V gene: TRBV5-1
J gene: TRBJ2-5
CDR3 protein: CASSFKTGGLETQYF
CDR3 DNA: TGCGCCAGCAGCTTTAAGACAGGGGGGTTAGAGACCCAGTACTTC

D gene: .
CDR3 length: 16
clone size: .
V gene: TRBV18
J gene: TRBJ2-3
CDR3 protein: CASSPPVGTNTDTQYF
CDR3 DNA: TGTGCCAGCTCACCACCAGTAGGAACTAACACAGATACGCAGTATTTT

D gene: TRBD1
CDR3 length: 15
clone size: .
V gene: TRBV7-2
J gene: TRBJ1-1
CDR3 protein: CASSLKTGPNTEAFF
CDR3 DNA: TGTGCCAGCAGCCTCAAGACAGGGCCGAACACTGAAGCTTTCTTT

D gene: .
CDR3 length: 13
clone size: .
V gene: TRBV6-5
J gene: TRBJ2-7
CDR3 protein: CASRKQGQYEQYF
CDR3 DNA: TGTGCCAGCAGAAAACAGGGACAATACGAGCAGTACTTC

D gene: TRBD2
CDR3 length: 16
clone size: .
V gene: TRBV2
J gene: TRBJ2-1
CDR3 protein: CASSSTGAGGYNEQFF
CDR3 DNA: TGTGCCAGCAGCTCAACAGGAGCGGGGGGCTACAATGAGCAGTTCTTC

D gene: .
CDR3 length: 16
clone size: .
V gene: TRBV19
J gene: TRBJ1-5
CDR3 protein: CASSISQYLSNQPQHF
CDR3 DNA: TGTGCCAGTAGTATATCCCAGTACCTTAGCAATCAGCCCCAGCATTTT

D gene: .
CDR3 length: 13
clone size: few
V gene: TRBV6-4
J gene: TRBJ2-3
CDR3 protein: CASARSGEDTQYF
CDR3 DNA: TGTGCCAGCGCACGATCGGGGGAAGATACGCAGTATTTT

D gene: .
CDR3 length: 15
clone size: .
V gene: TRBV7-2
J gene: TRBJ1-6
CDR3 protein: CASSTTGRGNSPLHF
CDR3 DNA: TGTGCCAGCAGCACCACGGGGAGAGGAAATTCACCCCTCCACTTT

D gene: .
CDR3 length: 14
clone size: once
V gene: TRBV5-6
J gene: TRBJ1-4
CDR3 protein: CASSSPGVREKLFF
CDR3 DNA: TGTGCCAGCAGCTCCCCGGGGGTTCGGGAAAAACTGTTTTTT

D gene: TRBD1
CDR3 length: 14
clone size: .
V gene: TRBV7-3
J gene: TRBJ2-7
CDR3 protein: CASSLSGTGYEQYF
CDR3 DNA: TGTGCCAGCAGCTTAAGCGGGACAGGGTACGAGCAGTACTTC

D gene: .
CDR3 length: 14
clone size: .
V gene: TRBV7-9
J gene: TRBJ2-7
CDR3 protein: CASSLAGIRDEQYF
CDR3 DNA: TGTGCCAGCAGCTTAGCGGGAATAAGGGACGAGCAGTACTTC

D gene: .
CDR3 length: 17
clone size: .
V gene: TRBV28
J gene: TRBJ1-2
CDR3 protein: CASSLSPRQPSLYGYTF
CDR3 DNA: TGTGCCAGCAGTTTATCCCCGAGACAACCATCATTATATGGCTACACCTTC

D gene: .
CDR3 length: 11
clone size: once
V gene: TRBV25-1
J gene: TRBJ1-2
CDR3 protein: CASSEGPGYTF
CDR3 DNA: TGTGCCAGCAGTGAAGGACCTGGCTACACCTTC

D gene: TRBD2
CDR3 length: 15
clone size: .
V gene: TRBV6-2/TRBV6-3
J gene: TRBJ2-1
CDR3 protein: CASSPTSGGSNRKFF
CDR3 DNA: TGTGCCAGCAGCCCTACTAGCGGGGGGTCCAATCGGAAGTTCTTC

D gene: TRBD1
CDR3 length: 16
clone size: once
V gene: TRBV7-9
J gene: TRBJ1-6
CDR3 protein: CASSLGSGTGDSPLHF
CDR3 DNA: TGTGCCAGCAGCTTAGGGTCCGGGACAGGGGATTCACCCCTCCACTTT

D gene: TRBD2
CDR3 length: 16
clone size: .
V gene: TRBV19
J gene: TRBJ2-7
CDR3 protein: CASSIYGTSGGQEQYF
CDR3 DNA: TGTGCCAGTAGTATTTACGGGACTAGCGGGGGTCAGGAGCAGTACTTC

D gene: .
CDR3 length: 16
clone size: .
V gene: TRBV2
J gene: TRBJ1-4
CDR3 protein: CASSVGHISTNEKLFF
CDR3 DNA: TGTGCCAGCAGCGTGGGACATATATCAACTAATGAAAAACTGTTTTTT

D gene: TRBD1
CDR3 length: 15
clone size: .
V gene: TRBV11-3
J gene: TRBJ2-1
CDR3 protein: CASSLTGAPGNEQFF
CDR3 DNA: TGTGCCAGCAGCCTAACAGGGGCCCCTGGCAATGAGCAGTTCTTC

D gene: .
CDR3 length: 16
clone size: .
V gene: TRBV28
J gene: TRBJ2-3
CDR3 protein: CASSPTNGANTDTQYF
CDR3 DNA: TGTGCCAGCAGTCCCACGAACGGGGCTAACACAGATACGCAGTATTTT

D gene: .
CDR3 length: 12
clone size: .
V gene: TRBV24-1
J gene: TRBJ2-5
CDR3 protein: CATSDSSVTQYF
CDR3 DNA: TGTGCCACCAGTGATTCCTCTGTAACCCAGTACTTC

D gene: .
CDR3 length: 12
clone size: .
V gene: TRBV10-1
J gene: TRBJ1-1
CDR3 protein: CASSETGIEAFF
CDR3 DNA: TGCGCCAGTTCGGAAACAGGGATTGAAGCTTTCTTT

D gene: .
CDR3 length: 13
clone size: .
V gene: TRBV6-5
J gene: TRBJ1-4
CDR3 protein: CASNRGAAEKLFF
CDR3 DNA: TGTGCCAGCAATCGGGGTGCCGCGGAAAAACTGTTTTTT

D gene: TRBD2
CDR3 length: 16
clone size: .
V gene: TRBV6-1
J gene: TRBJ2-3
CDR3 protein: CASSGLAGGSTDTQYF
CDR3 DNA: TGTGCCAGCAGTGGACTAGCGGGGGGTAGCACAGATACGCAGTATTTT

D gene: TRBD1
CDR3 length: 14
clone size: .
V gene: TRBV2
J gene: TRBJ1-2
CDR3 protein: CASTWDRQMGGYTF
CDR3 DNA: TGTGCCAGCACCTGGGACAGACAGATGGGAGGCTACACCTTC

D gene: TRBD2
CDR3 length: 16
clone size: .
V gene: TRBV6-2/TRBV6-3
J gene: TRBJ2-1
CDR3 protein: CASSSLTSGGYNEQFF
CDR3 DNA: TGTGCCAGCAGTAGCCTTACTAGCGGGGGGTACAATGAGCAGTTCTTC

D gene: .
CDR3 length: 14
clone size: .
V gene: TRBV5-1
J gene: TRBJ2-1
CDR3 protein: CASSLSQGYNEQFF
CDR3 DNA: TGCGCCAGCAGCTTGAGTCAGGGCTACAATGAGCAGTTCTTC

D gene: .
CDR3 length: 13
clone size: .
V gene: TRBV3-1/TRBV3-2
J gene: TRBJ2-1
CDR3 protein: CASSQEYDNEQFF
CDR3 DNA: TGTGCCAGCAGCCAAGAGTACGACAATGAGCAGTTCTTC

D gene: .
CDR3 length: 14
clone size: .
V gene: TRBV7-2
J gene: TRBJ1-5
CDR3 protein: CASSDRVGLQPQHF
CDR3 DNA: TGTGCCAGCAGCGATCGGGTAGGGCTACAGCCCCAGCATTTT

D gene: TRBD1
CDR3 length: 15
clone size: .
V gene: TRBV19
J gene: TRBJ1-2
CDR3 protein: CASSIDSLDRDGYTF
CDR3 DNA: TGTGCCAGTAGTATAGACTCCCTCGACAGGGACGGCTACACCTTC

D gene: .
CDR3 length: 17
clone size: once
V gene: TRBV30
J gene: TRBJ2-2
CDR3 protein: CAWSSQYVRRGTGELFF
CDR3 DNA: TGTGCCTGGAGTTCTCAGTACGTACGCAGGGGCACCGGGGAGCTGTTTTTT

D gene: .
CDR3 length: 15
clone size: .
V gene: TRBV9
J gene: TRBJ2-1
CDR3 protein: CASSVDGGEYNEQFF
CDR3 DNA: TGTGCCAGCAGCGTAGATGGCGGGGAATACAATGAGCAGTTCTTC

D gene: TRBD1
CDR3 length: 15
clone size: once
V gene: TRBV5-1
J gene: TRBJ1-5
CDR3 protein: CASSLEGQGGQPQHF
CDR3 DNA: TGCGCCAGCAGCTTGGAAGGACAGGGGGGTCAGCCCCAGCATTTT

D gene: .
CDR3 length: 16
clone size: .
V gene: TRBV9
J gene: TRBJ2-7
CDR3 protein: CASSVEGGQIYYEQYF
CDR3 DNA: TGTGCCAGCAGCGTCGAGGGGGGGCAGATCTACTACGAGCAGTACTTC

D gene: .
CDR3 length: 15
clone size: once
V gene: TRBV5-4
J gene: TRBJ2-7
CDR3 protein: CASSPQPELPYEQYF
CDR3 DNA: TGTGCCAGCAGCCCGCAGCCCGAACTACCCTACGAGCAGTACTTC

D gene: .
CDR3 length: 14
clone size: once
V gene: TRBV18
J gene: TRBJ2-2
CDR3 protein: CASFGEANTGELFF
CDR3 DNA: TGTGCCAGCTTCGGGGAGGCGAACACCGGGGAGCTGTTTTTT

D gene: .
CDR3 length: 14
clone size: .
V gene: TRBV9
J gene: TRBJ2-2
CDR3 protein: CASSGLVGGGELFF
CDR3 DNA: TGTGCCAGCAGCGGGCTAGTAGGAGGCGGGGAGCTGTTTTTT

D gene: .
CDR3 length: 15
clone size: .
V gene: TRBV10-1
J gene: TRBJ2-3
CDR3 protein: CASSEWSASTDTQYF
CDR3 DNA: TGCGCCAGCAGTGAGTGGTCCGCTAGCACAGATACGCAGTATTTT

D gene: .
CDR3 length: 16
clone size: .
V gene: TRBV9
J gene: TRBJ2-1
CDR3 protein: CASSVRTFRGYNEQFF
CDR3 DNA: TGTGCCAGCAGCGTAAGGACCTTTAGAGGGTACAATGAGCAGTTCTTC

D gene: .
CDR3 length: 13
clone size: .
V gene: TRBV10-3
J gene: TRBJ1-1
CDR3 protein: CAISVAGNTEAFF
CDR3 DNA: TGTGCCATCAGTGTAGCAGGGAACACTGAAGCTTTCTTT

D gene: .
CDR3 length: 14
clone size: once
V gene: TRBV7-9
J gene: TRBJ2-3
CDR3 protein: CASSPPGGRDTQYF
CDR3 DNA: TGTGCCAGCAGCCCCCCCGGGGGTCGGGATACGCAGTATTTT

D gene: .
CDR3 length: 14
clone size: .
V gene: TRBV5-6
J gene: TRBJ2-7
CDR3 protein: CASTQNLGRFFPYF
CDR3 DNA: TGTGCCAGCACCCAGAACCTGGGACGGTTCTTTCCGTACTTC

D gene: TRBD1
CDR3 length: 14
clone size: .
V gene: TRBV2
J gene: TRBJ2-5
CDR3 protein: CAGERQGVGETQYF
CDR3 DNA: TGTGCCGGAGAGAGACAGGGCGTCGGAGAGACCCAGTACTTC

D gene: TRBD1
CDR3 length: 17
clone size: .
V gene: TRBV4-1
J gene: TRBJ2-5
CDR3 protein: CASSPETGQGQGETQYF
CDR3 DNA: TGCGCCAGCAGCCCAGAGACGGGACAGGGGCAGGGAGAGACCCAGTACTTC

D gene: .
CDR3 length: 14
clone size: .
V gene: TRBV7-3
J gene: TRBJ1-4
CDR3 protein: CASSLGRSNEKLFF
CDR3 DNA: TGTGCCAGCAGCTTAGGGCGGTCTAATGAAAAACTGTTTTTT

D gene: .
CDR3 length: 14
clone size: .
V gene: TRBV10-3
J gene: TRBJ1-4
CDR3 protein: CASRPGNANEKLFF
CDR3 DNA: TGTGCCAGCAGACCAGGGAATGCTAATGAAAAACTGTTTTTT

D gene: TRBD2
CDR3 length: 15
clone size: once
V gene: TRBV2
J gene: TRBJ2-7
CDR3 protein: CASSDGSGGVYEQYF
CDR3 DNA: TGTGCCAGCAGTGATGGTAGCGGGGGAGTATACGAGCAGTACTTC

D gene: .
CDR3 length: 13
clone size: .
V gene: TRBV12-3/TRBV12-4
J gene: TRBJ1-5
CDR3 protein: CASSLAGHQPQHF
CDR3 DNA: TGTGCCAGCAGTTTAGCGGGGCACCAGCCCCAGCATTTT

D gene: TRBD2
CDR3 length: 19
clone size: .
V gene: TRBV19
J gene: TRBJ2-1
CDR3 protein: CASSIIGTRITRHYNEQFF
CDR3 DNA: TGTGCCAGTAGTATAATAGGGACTAGAATTACAAGGCATTACAATGAGCAGTTCTTC

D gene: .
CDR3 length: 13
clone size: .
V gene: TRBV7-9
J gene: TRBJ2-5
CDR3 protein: CASEALPKETQYF
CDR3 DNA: TGTGCCAGCGAGGCCCTGCCTAAAGAGACCCAGTACTTC